The clone carrying this T cell receptor beta chain is labeled as medium-sized. This specimen belongs to a study of blood T cell repertoires in COVID-19. In the original processing: Counts of nucleated cells, estimated from reference gene primer amplification, were obtained. TCRdb keeps only in-frame clones here, not all; method: immunoSEQ multiplex PCR. That table gives V, J and clone size, and the DNA gave D and trimming. Of 300,000 or so clones listed, roughly nine tenths are singletons. Germline-derived CDR1 and CDR2 are LGHNA and YSLEER. This CDR3 region has 15 residues. V lost 1 base and J 1 base, leaving 7 bases between the germline ends. Recruitment covered 25 or so US areas and drew participants whose ages spanned roughly 18 to 100 years. Clinical histories supplied by participants themselves formed the basis of cohort assignment. Two negative PCRs, clearance, or symptom resolution had been documented for recovered Cohort 3 donors.

This chain connects TRBV4-3 to TRBJ2-2; D gene unclear. This receptor was taken from a man aged 55 to 70 who had recovered from COVID-19. Specimen: PBMCs or T cells enriched from blood (not recorded which). The CDR3 loop is CASSQGALNTGELFF. The CDR3 region has the DNA TGCGCCAGCAGCCAAGGAGCACTGAACACCGGGGAGCTGTTTTTT.